This T cell receptor beta chain emerged from a study of siplizumab effects on memory and regulatory T cells. Study-wide findings and caveats: The Treg-derived share of mappable alloreactive CD4+ clones averaged approximately 71% with siplizumab and about 30% in controls. Siplizumab significantly lowered the alloreactive sequences that could be traced to unstimulated CD4+ memory cells. Naive T cells were seemingly more diverse than memory cells, and major contributions to the alloresponse seemed to be made by them.

The CDR3 loop spans 13 amino acids. The V gene's germline CDR1 is MNHNS and CDR2 SASEGT. V lost 5 bases and J 3 bases, leaving 11 bases between the germline ends. Each sample contributed some 96,000 TCR templates to the assay. Here immunoSEQ multiplex PCR was the method, and the copy in TCRdb shows in-frame clones only, minus some. This sample has 75,000 to 100,000 clones, with approximately 95% found just once. As to this clone: Antigen: not known.

What was sequenced was non-Treg CD4+ T cells sorted from blood. The origin of this receptor is a human donor in good health. The chain is built from TRBV6-1 and TRBJ2-7; D is possibly TRBD2 (6 bases). In nucleotides, the CDR3 is TGTGCCAGCAGTTCGGGACTTTACTACGAGCAGTACTTC. Residues: CASSSGLYYEQYF.